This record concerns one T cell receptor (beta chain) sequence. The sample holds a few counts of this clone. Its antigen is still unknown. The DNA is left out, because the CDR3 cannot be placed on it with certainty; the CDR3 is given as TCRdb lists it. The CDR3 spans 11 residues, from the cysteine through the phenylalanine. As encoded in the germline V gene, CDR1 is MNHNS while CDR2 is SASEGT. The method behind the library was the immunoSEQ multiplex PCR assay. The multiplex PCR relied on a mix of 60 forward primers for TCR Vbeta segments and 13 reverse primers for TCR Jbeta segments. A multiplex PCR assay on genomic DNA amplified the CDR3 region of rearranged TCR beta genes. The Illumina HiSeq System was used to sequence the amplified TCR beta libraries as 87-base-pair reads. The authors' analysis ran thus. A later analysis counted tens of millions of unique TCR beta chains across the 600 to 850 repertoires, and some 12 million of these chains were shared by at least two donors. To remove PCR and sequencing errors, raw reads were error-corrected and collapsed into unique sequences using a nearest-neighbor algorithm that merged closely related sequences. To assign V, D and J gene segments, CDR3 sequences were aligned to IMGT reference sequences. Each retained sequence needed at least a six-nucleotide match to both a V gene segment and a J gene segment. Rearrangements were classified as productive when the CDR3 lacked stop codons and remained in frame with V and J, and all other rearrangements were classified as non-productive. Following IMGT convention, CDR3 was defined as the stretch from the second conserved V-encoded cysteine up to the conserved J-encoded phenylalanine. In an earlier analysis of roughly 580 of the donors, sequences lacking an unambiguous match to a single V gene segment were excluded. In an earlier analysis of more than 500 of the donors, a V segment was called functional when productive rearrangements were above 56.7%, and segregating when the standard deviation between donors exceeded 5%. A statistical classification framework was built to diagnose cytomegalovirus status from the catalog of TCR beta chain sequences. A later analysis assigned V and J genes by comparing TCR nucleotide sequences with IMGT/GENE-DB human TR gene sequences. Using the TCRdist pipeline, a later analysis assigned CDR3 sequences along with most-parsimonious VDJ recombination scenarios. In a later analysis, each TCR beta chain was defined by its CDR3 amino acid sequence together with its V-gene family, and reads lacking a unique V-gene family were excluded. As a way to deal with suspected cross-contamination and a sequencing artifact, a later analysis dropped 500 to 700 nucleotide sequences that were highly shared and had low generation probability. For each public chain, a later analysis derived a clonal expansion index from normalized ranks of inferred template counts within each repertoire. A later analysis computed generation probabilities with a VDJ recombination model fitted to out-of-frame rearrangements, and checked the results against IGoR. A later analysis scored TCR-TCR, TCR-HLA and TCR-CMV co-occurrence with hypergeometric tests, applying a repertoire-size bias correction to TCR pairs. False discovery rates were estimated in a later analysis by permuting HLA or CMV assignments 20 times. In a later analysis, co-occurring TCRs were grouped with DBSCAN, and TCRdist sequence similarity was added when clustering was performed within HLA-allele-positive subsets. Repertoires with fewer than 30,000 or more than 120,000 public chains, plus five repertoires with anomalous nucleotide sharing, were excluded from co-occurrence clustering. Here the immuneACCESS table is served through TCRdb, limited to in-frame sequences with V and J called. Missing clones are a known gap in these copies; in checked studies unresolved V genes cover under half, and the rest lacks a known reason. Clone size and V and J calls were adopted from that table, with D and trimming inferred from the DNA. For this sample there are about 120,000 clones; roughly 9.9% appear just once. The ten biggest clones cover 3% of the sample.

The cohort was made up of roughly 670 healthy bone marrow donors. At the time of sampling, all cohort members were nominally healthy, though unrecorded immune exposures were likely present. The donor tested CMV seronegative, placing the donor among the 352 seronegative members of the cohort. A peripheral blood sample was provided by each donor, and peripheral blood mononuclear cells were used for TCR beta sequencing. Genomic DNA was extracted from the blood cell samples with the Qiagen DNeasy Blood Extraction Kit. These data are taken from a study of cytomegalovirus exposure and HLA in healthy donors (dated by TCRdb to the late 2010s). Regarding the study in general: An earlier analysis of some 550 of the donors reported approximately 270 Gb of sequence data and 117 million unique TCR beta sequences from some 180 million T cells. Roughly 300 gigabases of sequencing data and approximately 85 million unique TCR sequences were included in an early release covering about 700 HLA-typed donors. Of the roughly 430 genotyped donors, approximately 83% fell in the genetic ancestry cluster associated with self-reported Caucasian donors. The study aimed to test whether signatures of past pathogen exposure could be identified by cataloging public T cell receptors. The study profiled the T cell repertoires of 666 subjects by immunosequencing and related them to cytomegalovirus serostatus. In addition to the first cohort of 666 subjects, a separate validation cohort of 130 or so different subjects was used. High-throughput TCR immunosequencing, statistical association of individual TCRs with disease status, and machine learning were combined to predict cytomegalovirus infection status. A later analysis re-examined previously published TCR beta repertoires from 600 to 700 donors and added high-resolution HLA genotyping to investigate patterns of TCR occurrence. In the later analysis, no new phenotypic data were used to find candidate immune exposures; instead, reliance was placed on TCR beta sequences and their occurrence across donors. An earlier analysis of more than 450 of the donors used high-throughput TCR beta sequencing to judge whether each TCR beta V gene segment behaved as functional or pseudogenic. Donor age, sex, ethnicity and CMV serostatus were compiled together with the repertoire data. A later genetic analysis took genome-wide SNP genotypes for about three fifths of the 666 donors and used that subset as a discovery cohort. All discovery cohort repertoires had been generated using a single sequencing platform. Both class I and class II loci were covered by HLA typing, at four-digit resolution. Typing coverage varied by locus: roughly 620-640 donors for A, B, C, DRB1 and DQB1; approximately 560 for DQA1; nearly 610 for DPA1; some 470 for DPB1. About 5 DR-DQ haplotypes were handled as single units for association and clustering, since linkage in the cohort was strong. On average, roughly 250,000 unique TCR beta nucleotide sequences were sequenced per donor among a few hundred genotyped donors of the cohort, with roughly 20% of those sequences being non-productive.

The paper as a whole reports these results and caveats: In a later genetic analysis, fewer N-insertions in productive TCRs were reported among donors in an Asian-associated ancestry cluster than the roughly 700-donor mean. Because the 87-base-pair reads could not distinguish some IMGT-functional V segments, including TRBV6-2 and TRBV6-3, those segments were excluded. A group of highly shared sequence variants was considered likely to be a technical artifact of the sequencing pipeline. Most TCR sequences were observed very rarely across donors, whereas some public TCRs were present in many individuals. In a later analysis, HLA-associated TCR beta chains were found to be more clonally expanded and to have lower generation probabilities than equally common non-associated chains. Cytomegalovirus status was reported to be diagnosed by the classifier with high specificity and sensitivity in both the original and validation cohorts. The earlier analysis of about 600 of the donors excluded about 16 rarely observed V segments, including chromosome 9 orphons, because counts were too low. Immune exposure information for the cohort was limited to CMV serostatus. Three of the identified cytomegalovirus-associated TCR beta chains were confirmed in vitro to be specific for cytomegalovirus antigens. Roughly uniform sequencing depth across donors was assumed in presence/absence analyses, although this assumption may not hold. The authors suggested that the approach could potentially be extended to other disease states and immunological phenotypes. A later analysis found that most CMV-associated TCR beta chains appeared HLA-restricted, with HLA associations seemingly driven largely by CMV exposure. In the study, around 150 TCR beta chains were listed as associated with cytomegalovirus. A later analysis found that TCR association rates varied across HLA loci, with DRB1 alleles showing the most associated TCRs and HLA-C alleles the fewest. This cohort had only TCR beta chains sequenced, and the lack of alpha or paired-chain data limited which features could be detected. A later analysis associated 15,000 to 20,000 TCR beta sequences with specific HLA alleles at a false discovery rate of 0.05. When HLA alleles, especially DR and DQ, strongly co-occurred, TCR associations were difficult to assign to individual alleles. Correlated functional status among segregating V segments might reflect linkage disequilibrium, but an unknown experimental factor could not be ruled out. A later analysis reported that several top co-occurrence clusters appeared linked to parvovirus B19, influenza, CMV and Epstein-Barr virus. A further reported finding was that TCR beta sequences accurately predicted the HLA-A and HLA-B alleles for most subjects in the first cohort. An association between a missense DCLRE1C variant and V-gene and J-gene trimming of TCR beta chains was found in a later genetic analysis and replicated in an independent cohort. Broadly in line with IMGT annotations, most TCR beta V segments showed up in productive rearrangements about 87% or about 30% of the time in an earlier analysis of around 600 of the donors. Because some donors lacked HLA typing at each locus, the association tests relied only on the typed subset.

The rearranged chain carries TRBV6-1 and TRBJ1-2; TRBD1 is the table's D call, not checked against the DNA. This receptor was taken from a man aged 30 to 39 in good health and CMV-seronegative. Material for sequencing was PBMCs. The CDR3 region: CASSEVGTGSF.